The T cell receptor beta chain under discussion was sequenced for a study of identical twins. General observations from the study: Among beta out-of-frame sequences, excess sharing between twins appeared weaker. Alpha sequences that were out-of-frame and twin-shared showed an excess of low generation probability.

This clonotype showed up just a few times. Its antigen remains unidentified. Template switching added a universal primer site, and cDNA bore unique molecular identifiers. TCRdb reanalysed the 5' RACE reads using MiXCR and keeps one entry per CDR3 protein. The table shows about 550,000 distinct CDR3 sequences, with around 24% occurring only once. V dropped 3 bases and J dropped 9 bases, with 15 bases sitting between them. This CDR3 is built from 14 residues. Germline lookup yields CDR1 ENHRY and CDR2 SYGVKD. The same data also contributed to another study, on yellow fever vaccine responses in identical twins. That source adds: As reported, the vaccine T cell response of twins seemed partly convergent and partly personalized.

Sequencing was carried out using CD4+ T cells sorted from blood. This TCR derives from a woman aged 18-35 years in good health. The chain employs TRBV10-3 and TRBJ2-1, with D possibly TRBD2 on 6 matching bases. The CDR3 DNA sequence: TGTGCCATCAGTGACGGGGCCCTTAGCGGTGAGCAGTTCTTC. Protein sequence: CAISDGALSGEQFF.